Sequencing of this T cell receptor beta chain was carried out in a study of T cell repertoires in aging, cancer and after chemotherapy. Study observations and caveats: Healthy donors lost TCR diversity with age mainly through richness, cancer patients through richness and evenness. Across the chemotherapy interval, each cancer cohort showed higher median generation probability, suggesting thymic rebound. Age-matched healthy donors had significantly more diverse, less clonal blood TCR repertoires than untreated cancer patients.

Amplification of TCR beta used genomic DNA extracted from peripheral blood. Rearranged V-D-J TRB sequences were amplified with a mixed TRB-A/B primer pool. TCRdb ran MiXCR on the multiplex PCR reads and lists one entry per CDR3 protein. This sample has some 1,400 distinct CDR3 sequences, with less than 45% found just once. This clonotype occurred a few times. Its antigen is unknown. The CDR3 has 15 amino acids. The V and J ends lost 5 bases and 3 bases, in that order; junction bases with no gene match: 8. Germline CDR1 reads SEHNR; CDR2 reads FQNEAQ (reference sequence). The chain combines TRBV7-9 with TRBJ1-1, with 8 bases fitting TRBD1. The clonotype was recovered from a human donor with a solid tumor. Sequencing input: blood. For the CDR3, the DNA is TGTGCCAGCAGCCTACCAAACAGGGGGGACACTGAAGCTTTCTTT. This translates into CASSLPNRGDTEAFF.